These 23 T cell receptor beta chains came from one sample sequenced in a study of control samples from healthy donors and cancer patients. The method was immunoSEQ multiplex PCR; TCRdb's version includes in-frame clones alone and lacks a portion of them. The sample lists some 22,000 clones, approximately 81% seen once, with about 23% in the top ten. Sequenced input: PBMCs. These receptors were taken from a man aged 60 to 75 with colorectal cancer.

This chain uses TRBV18 with TRBJ2-1, with D hard to call. This CDR3 spans 13 amino acids. Germline lookup yields CDR1 KGHSH and CDR2 LQKENI. V lost 2 bases and J 6 bases, leaving 8 bases between the germline ends. The CDR3 DNA is TGTGCCAGCTCACCATCTCGACCCAATGAGCAGTTCTTC. It is translated as CASSPSRPNEQFF.

The chain employs TRBV6-2 or TRBV6-3 and TRBJ2-7, with 8 bases that match TRBD1. The CDR3 is made up of 16 amino acids. Germline values: CDR1 MNHEY, CDR2 SVGEGT. J was trimmed by 5 bases and V by 2 bases; bases with no gene match: 11. The CDR3 sequence: CASSYNQRTGSNEQYV. CDR3 coding DNA: TGTGCCAGCAGTTACAACCAGAGGACAGGGAGTAACGAGCAGTACGTC.

The chain couples TRBV5-4 to TRBJ2-6; 10 bases agree with TRBD1. Germline CDR1 SGHNT, CDR2 YYREEE (reference sequence). This CDR3 contains 17 residues. V shed 4 bases and J 5 bases; nucleotides not matched to a gene: 9. The CDR3 nucleotides read TGTGCCAGCAGCACCGGGACAGGGGAGAAGTGGGCCAACGTCCTGACTTTC. Translated: CASSTGTGEKWANVLTF. Looking up the rest from reference TRBV5-4 and TRBJ2-6 gives the full variable domain: ETGVTQSPTHLIKTRGQQVTLRCSSQSGHNTVSWYQQALGQGPQFIFQYYREEENGRGNFPPRFSGLQFPNYSSELNVNALELDDSALYLCASSTGTGEKWANVLTFGAGSRLTVL.

V gene TRBV19 combines with J gene TRBJ1-5; D is uncertain. Trimming stripped 5 bases from V and 5 bases from J, with 19 bases between. This CDR3 has 16 amino acids. The germline gives CDR1 LNHDA, CDR2 SQIVND (reference sequence). The CDR3 sequence: CASSGSSSSFYQPQHF. In nucleotides, the CDR3 is TGTGCCAGTAGTGGTAGTAGCAGCAGTTTCTATCAGCCCCAGCATTTT.

The genes are TRBV5-1 and TRBJ2-3; D uncertain. Deletions cut 7 bases from V and 3 bases from J, with 15 bases between. From germline, CDR1 is SGHRS and CDR2 YFSETQ. The CDR3 has 14 residues. The CDR3 DNA sequence: TGCGCCAGCGCGGCAGTCGTAAGGACAGATACGCAGTATTTT. It yields the protein CASAAVVRTDTQYF.

V usage is TRBV6-5 and J usage is TRBJ1-6; TRBD1 matches at 11 bases. V lost 7 bases, J lost 12 bases, and 11 bases stayed unmatched. Germline values: CDR1 MNHEY, CDR2 SVGAGI. The CDR3 sequence is 15 residues long. The CDR3 protein is CASTNGPGQGVPLHF. The CDR3 DNA reads TGTGCCAGCACCAACGGCCCGGGACAGGGGGTACCCCTCCACTTT.

The genes are TRBV10-1 and TRBJ2-1; 11 nucleotides match TRBD2. The CDR3 is 17 amino acids. V shed 2 bases, J shed 2 bases, and the junction held 5 bases outside the gene matches. Germline V gene lookup returns CDR1 WNHNN and CDR2 SYGVQD (reference sequence). The CDR3 sequence is CASSEGVAGGTYNEQFF. The CDR3 DNA reads as TGCGCCAGCAGTGAGGGAGTAGCGGGGGGGACCTACAATGAGCAGTTCTTC.

The chain carries TRBV5-1 and TRBJ1-4; 10 positions agree with TRBD1. V dropped 4 bases and J dropped 6; count of bases not matched to a gene: 9. This CDR3 has 16 residues. Germline CDR1 reads SGHRS; CDR2 reads YFSETQ. The CDR3, as DNA: TGCGCCAGCAGCCCAGAAGGACAGGGGGAATATGAAAAACTGTTTTTT. Translation: CASSPEGQGEYEKLFF.

There are a few counts of this clone. V is TRBV3-1 (or the pseudogene TRBV3-2) and J is TRBJ1-1, with 7 bases lining up with TRBD1. With V trimmed by 1 base and J by 4 bases, 9 bases remained unmatched. The CDR3 length is 16 residues. CDR1 and CDR2 (germline): LGHDT, YNNKEL (reference sequence). CDR3 residues: CASSQARGLASTEAFF. The CDR3 DNA reads TGTGCCAGCAGCCAAGCCAGGGGGTTGGCCTCCACTGAAGCTTTCTTT.

Only a few counts were recorded for this clone. V is TRBV6-5 and J is TRBJ1-6; D gene ambiguous. The V gene's germline CDR1 is MNHEY and CDR2 SVGAGI. This CDR3 contains 11 residues. With 6 bases removed from V and 10 bases from J, the gap between germline ends came to 7 bases. The DNA for the CDR3 is TGTGCCAGCAGCTCCGGGTCACCCCTCCACTTT. Translated, it gives CASSSGSPLHF.

This sequence joins TRBV5-4 and TRBJ1-4; 8 positions agree with TRBD1. V shed 0 bases, J shed 8 bases, and the junction held 3 bases outside the gene matches. CDR1 and CDR2 from the germline V gene are SGHNT and YYREEE (reference sequence). The CDR3 spans 14 residues. CDR3 protein: CASSLGQGREKLFF. For the CDR3, the DNA is TGTGCCAGCAGCTTGGGACAGGGGAGGGAAAAACTGTTTTTT.

The chain combines TRBV11-2 with TRBJ1-2; 7 nucleotides match TRBD1. The germline CDR1 and CDR2 sequences are SGHAT and FQNNGV. This CDR3 spans 15 amino acids. V dropped 5 bases and J dropped 0; count of bases not matched to a gene: 6. The DNA of the CDR3 is TGTGCCAGCAGCCCTGACAGGGCGGCTAACTATGGCTACACCTTC. This translates into CASSPDRAANYGYTF.

The chain couples TRBV19 to TRBJ2-2; D is tentatively TRBD1 or TRBD2 (5 bases each). CDR1 is LNHDA, CDR2 SQIVND, per germline (reference sequence). This CDR3 spans 16 amino acids. Trimming removed 4 bases at V and 7 bases at J, with 19 bases between. The CDR3: CASSNPIGWGNGELFF. The CDR3 region has the DNA TGTGCCAGTAGTAACCCCATCGGATGGGGGAACGGGGAGCTGTTTTTT.

This clone was seen more than once but under ten times. The chain is built from TRBV19 and TRBJ2-5, with D uncertain. Germline V gene lookup returns CDR1 LNHDA and CDR2 SQIVND (reference sequence). CDR3 length: 14 residues. The V end was cut by 3 bases, the J end by 0 bases, with 8 bases between. The chain's CDR3 is CASSIKTHQETQYF. The CDR3 DNA reads as TGTGCCAGTAGTATTAAAACACACCAAGAGACCCAGTACTTC.

The chain has TRBV27 and TRBJ2-1, with D unresolved. V was cut by 3 bases and J by 7 bases, with 10 bases left in between. Germline lookup yields CDR1 MNHEY and CDR2 SMNVEV (reference sequence). This CDR3 comprises 13 residues. CDR3 sequence reads: CASSFQARNEQFF. DNA for the CDR3: TGTGCCAGCAGTTTTCAAGCGAGGAATGAGCAGTTCTTC.

This clone was detected a few times. The chain carries TRBV6-5 and TRBJ1-2; TRBD1 agrees at 8 bases. The V and J ends lost 6 bases and 4 bases, in that order; junction bases with no gene match: 7. CDR3 length: 14 amino acids. Germline V gene lookup returns CDR1 MNHEY and CDR2 SVGAGI. The CDR3 DNA sequence: TGTGCCAGCAGCCCGACAGGGGAGGGCTATGGCTACACCTTC. Amino acid sequence: CASSPTGEGYGYTF.

The rearrangement links TRBV29-1 to TRBJ2-7; D is perhaps TRBD1 or TRBD2 (6 bases each). Germline V gene sequence: CDR1 SQVTM, CDR2 ANQGSEA. V lost 3 bases and J 1 base, leaving 13 bases between the germline ends. CDR3 size: 14 residues. CDR3 protein: CSVDGLGGSYEQYF. CDR3 nucleotide sequence: TGCAGCGTTGACGGGCTAGGGGGGTCCTACGAGCAGTACTTC.

This chain joins TRBV5-4 and TRBJ2-2, with 7 bases fitting TRBD2. With V trimmed by 0 bases and J by 1 base, 3 bases remained unmatched. The germline V gene encodes CDR1 SGHNT and CDR2 YYREEE (reference sequence). CDR3 size: 16 residues. The CDR3 nucleotides are TGTGCCAGCAGCTTGGGGACTAGTCGGAACACCGGGGAGCTGTTTTTT. This translates into CASSLGTSRNTGELFF.

This chain uses TRBV18 with TRBJ1-2; possible D gene TRBD1, 5 bases. Trimming stripped 3 bases from V and 4 bases from J, with 15 bases between. Germline V gene sequence: CDR1 KGHSH, CDR2 LQKENI. The CDR3 runs to 15 residues. CDR3 in DNA: TGTGCCAGCTCACCTCCCTCGCGGACAACCTATGGCTACACCTTC. It encodes CASSPPSRTTYGYTF.

This chain uses TRBV5-1 with TRBJ1-1; TRBD1 might be the D (5 bases). Germline V gene sequence: CDR1 SGHRS, CDR2 YFSETQ. Trimming removed 4 bases at V and 3 bases at J, with 13 bases between. The CDR3 totals 14 residues. In nucleotides, the CDR3 is TGCGCCAGCAGCCCCCGGGGGGGGGACACTGAAGCTTTCTTT. It encodes CASSPRGGDTEAFF.

The chain has TRBV5-4 and TRBJ2-3, with TRBD1 as a possible D gene (5 bases). This CDR3 spans 15 amino acids. V was trimmed by 0 bases and J by 2 bases, leaving 10 bases between them. Germline lookup yields CDR1 SGHNT and CDR2 YYREEE (reference sequence). Written as DNA, the CDR3 is TGTGCCAGCAGCTTGGGACTGGACAACACAGATACGCAGTATTTT. It codes for CASSLGLDNTDTQYF.

This clone has just a few counts. This chain links TRBV20-1 with TRBJ1-1, with D unclear. Looked up from germline, CDR1 is DFQATT and CDR2 is SNEGSKA (reference sequence). The CDR3 extends over 11 amino acids. V was cut by 1 base and J by 11 bases, with 11 bases left in between. The CDR3 sequence: CSARGEVEAFF. The DNA of the CDR3 is TGCAGTGCTAGAGGGGAAGTGGAGGCTTTCTTT.

This sequence joins TRBV3-1 (or the pseudogene TRBV3-2) and TRBJ2-3; D is unresolved. Between the trimmed V and J ends, which lost 3 bases and 2 bases, there was a span of 3 bases. The germline gives CDR1 LGHDT, CDR2 YNNKEL (reference sequence). The CDR3 spans 12 residues. CDR3 amino acids: CASSQTTDTQYF. CDR3 nucleotides: TGTGCCAGCAGCCAGACCACAGATACGCAGTATTTT.